This TCR beta chain was observed in a study of blood T cell repertoires in COVID-19. Cohorts were assigned according to the clinical history that participants reported. The CDR3 consists of 15 residues. With 1 base removed from V and 4 bases from J, the gap between germline ends came to 10 bases. Germline V gives CDR1 KGHSH, CDR2 LQKENI. Sequencing used immunoSEQ multiplex PCR; TCRdb keeps in-frame clones, though not all of them. The sample holds more than 350,000 clones, over 75% seen once. Sequencing was done on a sample of PBMCs or T cells enriched from blood (not recorded which). This clonotype was obtained from a woman aged 18-29 years who had been exposed to COVID-19. V is TRBV18 and J is TRBJ2-2, with D perhaps matching TRBD1 (6 bases). The CDR3 nucleotides are TGTGCCAGCTCACCACAGGGGGTCGGCACCGGGGAGCTGTTTTTT. Amino acid sequence: CASSPQGVGTGELFF.